The present entry profiles one T cell receptor (beta chain) with its context. The target of this receptor is not known. Base qualities are not recorded, but no much larger clone differs from it by a single base. Libraries were prepared through RT-PCR. Sequencing was carried out with an Illumina HiSeq 2500. TCRdb reran the public reads through fastp at Q25 and MiXCR, keeping productive beta chains. Rows matching on CDR3 protein sequence are summarized as one entry with the most common DNA and genes. This sample gives 450,000 to 500,000 distinct CDR3 sequences in total; approximately 11% of them show up just once. The top ten hold about 12% of the sample. This entry comes from a study of response to subunit inactivated influenza vaccine (dated by TCRdb to between 2017 and 2018). Turning to the overall study: To follow how T cells responded to a trivalent subunit inactivated influenza vaccine, the researchers relied on deep quantitative profiling of the T cell receptor repertoire. Study-wide conclusions, independent of this receptor: The authors proposed that each seasonal influenza vaccination may bring in only a limited number of new T cells.

Based on the germline V gene, the CDR1 and CDR2 sequences are SQVTM and ANQGSEA. The CDR3 measures 13 amino acids from cysteine to phenylalanine. CDR3 DNA only is kept here, 39 bases in frame from base 1. At the junction V is shortened by 2 bases and J by 4 bases, with 11 bases in between. In the paper's terms, the time point label means: approximately 40 days after influenza vaccine administration. The sample was PBMCs from blood, taken 40 to 50 days after vaccination. This chain is built from TRBV29-1 and TRBJ2-5; TRBD2 might be the D gene, on 5 matching bases. The TCR comes from a man aged 45-60 years who received an inactivated influenza vaccine. Donor details come from another sample of the same person, matched by shared clones. The nucleotide sequence is TGCAGCGTTGAAACTAGGATGGTAGAGACCCAGTACTTC. This translates into CSVETRMVETQYF.